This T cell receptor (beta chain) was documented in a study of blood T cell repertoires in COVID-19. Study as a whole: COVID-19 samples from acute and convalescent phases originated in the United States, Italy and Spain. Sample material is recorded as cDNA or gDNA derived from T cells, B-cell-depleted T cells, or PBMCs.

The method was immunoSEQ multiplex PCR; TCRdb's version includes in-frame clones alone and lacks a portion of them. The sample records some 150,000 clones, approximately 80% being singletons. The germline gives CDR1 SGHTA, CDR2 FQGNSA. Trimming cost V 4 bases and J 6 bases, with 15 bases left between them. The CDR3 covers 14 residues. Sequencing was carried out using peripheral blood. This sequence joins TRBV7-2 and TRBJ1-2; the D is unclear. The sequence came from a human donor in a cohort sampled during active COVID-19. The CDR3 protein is CASSSPTGKHGYTF. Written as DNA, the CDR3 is TGTGCCAGCAGCTCTCCGACGGGGAAACATGGCTACACCTTC.